Given below is one T cell receptor (beta chain) in context. In the source study's methods: Reference gene primer amplification yielded estimated nucleated cell counts. Sequencing was performed with immunoSEQ multiplex PCR; in TCRdb, only in-frame clones are kept and a portion is missing. For V, J and clone size, that table is used; D and trimming come from the DNA. The sample carries about 210,000 clones, about 87% recorded once. The data are from a study of blood T cell repertoires in COVID-19. Study background: Samples of COVID-19 (acute and convalescent) were obtained from the United States, Italy and Spain. PBMCs, B-cell-depleted T cells, or T cells provided the cDNA or gDNA that made up the material.

Participant age was roughly 18 to 100 years, and participants resided in around 24 US areas. CDR1 GTSNPN and CDR2 SVGIG come from the germline V gene (reference sequence). This CDR3 has 12 residues. V gave up 5 bases and J gave up 1 base, with 8 bases separating them. This TCR came from a man younger than 35 with acute COVID-19. The chain joins TRBV30 to TRBJ1-1; no definite D call. Sequenced input: PBMCs or T cells enriched from blood (not recorded which). The CDR3 nucleotides read TGTGCCTGGGATCTCGGGAACACTGAAGCTTTCTTT. Amino acid sequence: CAWDLGNTEAFF. Full variable domain (remainder filled in from reference TRBV30 and TRBJ1-1): SQTIHQWPATLVQPVGSPLSLECTVEGTSNPNLYWYRQAAGRGLQLLFYSVGIGQISSEVPQNLSASRPQDRQFILSSKKLLLSDSGFYLCAWDLGNTEAFFGQGTRLTVV.